The rows below give T cell receptor beta chains drawn from one sample of a study of shared clonotypes between healthy human individuals. The repertoire was sequenced with immunoSEQ multiplex PCR; TCRdb's copy has only in-frame clones and lacks some. Of over a million clones listed, about 96% are singletons. Source material: naive CD4+ T cells sorted from blood. These receptors all come from a man aged 25-45 years in good health. The CDR3 runs from the conserved cysteine through the conserved F or W. D genes are given only for firm matches. Rows give clone size only sometimes, using once, few, many, or a class for an expanded clone.

d_call	clone_size	v_call	cdr3_length	j_call	cdr3_nt	cdr3_aa
NA	NA	TRBV6-1	13	TRBJ2-1	TGTGCCAGCAGGGAGGACAGTCACAATGAGCAGTTCTTC	CASREDSHNEQFF
NA	NA	TRBV5-1	14	TRBJ1-1	TGCGCCAGCAGTTTTGCTCCCGGGGACACTGAAGCTTTCTTT	CASSFAPGDTEAFF
NA	NA	TRBV30	11	TRBJ2-1	TGTGCCCTCGGGCCCTCCAATGAGCAGTTCTTC	CALGPSNEQFF
TRBD2	NA	TRBV2	13	TRBJ2-1	TGTGCCAGCAGTGAAGCGGGAGGGAATGAGCAGTTCTTC	CASSEAGGNEQFF
NA	NA	TRBV5-6	13	TRBJ1-3	TGTGCCAGCAGCCCGGCCTCTGGAAACACCATATATTTT	CASSPASGNTIYF
NA	NA	TRBV11-2	14	TRBJ2-7	TGTGCCAGCAGCTTACTGGGACCGACCTACGAGCAGTACTTC	CASSLLGPTYEQYF
NA	NA	TRBV5-4	18	TRBJ1-2	TGTGCCAGCAGCCGTCTGGTGGGAACTAATGACGCAAACTATGGCTACACCTTC	CASSRLVGTNDANYGYTF
NA	NA	TRBV5-6	14	TRBJ1-4	TGTGCCAGCAGCTTTCGGACCTATAATGAAAAACTGTTTTTT	CASSFRTYNEKLFF
NA	NA	TRBV30	15	TRBJ1-6	TGTGCCTGGAGTATACCGGGCCCCTATAATTCACCCCTCCACTTT	CAWSIPGPYNSPLHF
NA	NA	TRBV7-9	15	TRBJ1-2	TGTGCCAGCAGTCGCCCCGCCGGGCAGGGCTATGGCTACACCTTC	CASSRPAGQGYGYTF
NA	NA	TRBV7-6	13	TRBJ2-1	TGTGCCAGCAGCTTAGCTGCTGGGAATGAGCAGTTCTTC	CASSLAAGNEQFF
NA	NA	TRBV19	13	TRBJ2-1	TGTGCCAGTAGCCTGCCGGACTACAATGAGCAGTTCTTC	CASSLPDYNEQFF
TRBD2	NA	TRBV7-3	17	TRBJ2-5	TGTGCCAGCAGTGAAGGGCTAGCGGGAGGTTTCCAAGAGACCCAGTACTTC	CASSEGLAGGFQETQYF
TRBD1	NA	TRBV9	12	TRBJ2-1	TGTGCCAGCAGCTATAACAGGGGCGAGCAGTTCTTC	CASSYNRGEQFF
TRBD1	once	TRBV5-5	15	TRBJ2-7	TGTGCCAGCAGCCCCACGGACAGGGTGTGGCACGAGCAGTACTTC	CASSPTDRVWHEQYF
TRBD2	NA	TRBV7-8	15	TRBJ2-3	TGTGCCAGCAGCAGTACTAGCGGGAGTTCAGATACGCAGTATTTT	CASSSTSGSSDTQYF
TRBD2	once	TRBV6-6	15	TRBJ2-7	TGTGCCAGCCGAATTCGAGCGGGAGGGAACTACGAGCAGTACTTC	CASRIRAGGNYEQYF
TRBD2	NA	TRBV5-1	17	TRBJ2-3	TGCGCCAGCACCACCACCGGGCGGGGGGTAAGCACAGATACGCAGTATTTT	CASTTTGRGVSTDTQYF
TRBD1	NA	TRBV7-9	15	TRBJ2-7	TGTGCCAGCAGCATCGGACAGGGAGCGCCCTACGAGCAGTACTTC	CASSIGQGAPYEQYF
NA	once	TRBV30	16	TRBJ1-1	TGTGCCTGGAGTGGGGTTACAGACAGAAGGGACACTGAAGCTTTCTTT	CAWSGVTDRRDTEAFF
NA	NA	TRBV18	14	TRBJ2-2	TGTGCCAGCTCACCATTCCAGGGCACCGGGGAGCTGTTTTTT	CASSPFQGTGELFF
NA	NA	TRBV2	14	TRBJ2-6	TGTGCCAGCAGCAGGGTGTTTGGGGCCAACGTCCTGACTTTC	CASSRVFGANVLTF
TRBD2	NA	TRBV27	15	TRBJ2-3	TGTGCCAGCAATCAACCGGGACTAGCGACAGATACGCAGTATTTT	CASNQPGLATDTQYF
TRBD1	NA	TRBV4-1	17	TRBJ2-7	TGCGCCAGCAGCCACAAAACCGGGACAGGGGGCTCCTACGAGCAGTACTTC	CASSHKTGTGGSYEQYF
NA	NA	TRBV9	16	TRBJ2-2	TGTGCCAGCAGCGTCTCAGGAAGAAGGGTCACCGGGGAGCTGTTTTTT	CASSVSGRRVTGELFF
NA	NA	TRBV6-6	15	TRBJ1-5	TGTGCCAGCAGTTACGTAGGAAATCCTAATCAGCCCCAGCATTTT	CASSYVGNPNQPQHF
NA	NA	TRBV13	15	TRBJ2-3	TGTGCCAGCAGCTTCCGGCCCGGGAAGACAGATACGCAGTATTTT	CASSFRPGKTDTQYF
NA	NA	TRBV28	15	TRBJ2-6	TGTGCCAGCAGTTTCGGGGACTCTGGGGCCAACGTCCTGACTTTC	CASSFGDSGANVLTF
NA	NA	TRBV7-8	13	TRBJ2-2	TGTGCCAGCAGCTTAGTTAGCGCCGGGGAGCTGTTTTTT	CASSLVSAGELFF
NA	NA	TRBV2	13	TRBJ1-1	TGTGCCAGCAGTGTGTCGGAGAGGACTGAAGCTTTCTTT	CASSVSERTEAFF
TRBD2	NA	TRBV18	17	TRBJ2-7	TGTGCCAGCTCACCACTGGGACTAGCGGGAGGACCCCCCGAGCAGTACTTC	CASSPLGLAGGPPEQYF
TRBD1	NA	TRBV15	15	TRBJ2-7	TGTGCCACCAGCTTCCGAGTAGGGACAGGGAGCGAGCAGTACTTC	CATSFRVGTGSEQYF
NA	NA	TRBV2	15	TRBJ1-1	TGTGCCAGCAGTTCTGAGGCCGGTATGAACACTGAAGCTTTCTTT	CASSSEAGMNTEAFF
TRBD1	NA	TRBV7-2	14	TRBJ2-7	TGTGCCAGCAGCAAGGACAGGGCCGACTACGAGCAGTACTTC	CASSKDRADYEQYF
NA	once	TRBV2	11	TRBJ1-2	TGTGCCAGCAGTTCCCTTTTCGCCGCAACCTTC	CASSSLFAATF
NA	NA	TRBV7-9	16	TRBJ1-3	TGTGCCAGCAGCTTGCAGGGTGGAGCCTCTGGAAACACCATATATTTT	CASSLQGGASGNTIYF
NA	NA	TRBV5-8	13	TRBJ1-2	TGTGCCAGCAGCTTTGGGGGGGCCTATGGCTACACCTTC	CASSFGGAYGYTF
TRBD1	NA	TRBV15	16	TRBJ2-1	TGTGCCACCAGCAGAGATAGAGGGACAGGGAGGAATGAGCAGTTCTTC	CATSRDRGTGRNEQFF
NA	NA	TRBV5-1	14	TRBJ2-5	TGCGCCAGCAGCTTGGGGGATAGCCAAGAGACCCAGTACTTC	CASSLGDSQETQYF
NA	once	TRBV9	16	TRBJ2-3	TGTGCCAGCAGCGTATTAGTGGCTTCCTTCACAGATACGCAGTATTTT	CASSVLVASFTDTQYF
NA	NA	TRBV28	15	TRBJ1-5	TGTGCCAGCCTGCCCGCGGACAGAAGAGGGGGGACCCAGCATTTT	CASLPADRRGGTQHF
NA	NA	TRBV5-4	14	TRBJ2-5	TGTGCCAGCAGCTTGGGACAGAGCCAAGAGACCCAGTACTTC	CASSLGQSQETQYF
TRBD2	NA	TRBV6-5	16	TRBJ2-5	TGTGCCAGCAGTTACGGTGGCGGGAGCTCCCCAGAGACCCAGTACTTC	CASSYGGGSSPETQYF
NA	NA	TRBV7-9	16	TRBJ1-1	TGTGCCAGCAGCTTAGGGAGTAGGATGATGAACACTGAAGCTTTCTTT	CASSLGSRMMNTEAFF
NA	NA	TRBV10-3	16	TRBJ2-3	TGTGCCATCAGTGAAGGGCTAGCGACTAGCACAGATACGCAGTATTTT	CAISEGLATSTDTQYF
NA	NA	TRBV7-9	18	TRBJ2-7	TGTGCCAGCAGTCCTTACGGTCTCCACAGGGGGGGTCGAGGCGAGCAGTACTTC	CASSPYGLHRGGRGEQYF
NA	NA	TRBV5-1	15	TRBJ2-3	TGCGCCAGCAGCTTGAATCCGGGCACCACAGATACGCAGTATTTT	CASSLNPGTTDTQYF
TRBD2	NA	TRBV11-2	18	TRBJ2-3	TGTGCCAGCAGCTCCCGCATAGTGCGAGCGGGAAACACAGATACGCAGTATTTT	CASSSRIVRAGNTDTQYF
TRBD2	NA	TRBV29-1	13	TRBJ2-1	TGCAGCGTCGCCGGGAGGGCCTACAATGAGCAGTTCTTC	CSVAGRAYNEQFF
TRBD2	NA	TRBV13	15	TRBJ2-7	TGTGCCAGCAGCTCCGCTAGCGGGAGCTCCTACGAGCAGTACTTC	CASSSASGSSYEQYF
TRBD1	once	TRBV28	12	TRBJ2-5	TGTGCCAGCGGGACAGTCTTGGAGACCCAGTACTTC	CASGTVLETQYF
TRBD1	NA	TRBV6-1	14	TRBJ1-2	TGTGCCAGCGGACCCGGGACAGCTTTCTATGGCTACACCTTC	CASGPGTAFYGYTF
NA	once	TRBV11-2	15	TRBJ2-5	TGTGCCAGCAGCTTTTGGCTAGCCACCGCCAAGACCCAGTACTTC	CASSFWLATAKTQYF
NA	NA	TRBV27	12	TRBJ1-1	TGTGCCAGCAGTCTCTTACATCGTGAAGCTTTCTTT	CASSLLHREAFF